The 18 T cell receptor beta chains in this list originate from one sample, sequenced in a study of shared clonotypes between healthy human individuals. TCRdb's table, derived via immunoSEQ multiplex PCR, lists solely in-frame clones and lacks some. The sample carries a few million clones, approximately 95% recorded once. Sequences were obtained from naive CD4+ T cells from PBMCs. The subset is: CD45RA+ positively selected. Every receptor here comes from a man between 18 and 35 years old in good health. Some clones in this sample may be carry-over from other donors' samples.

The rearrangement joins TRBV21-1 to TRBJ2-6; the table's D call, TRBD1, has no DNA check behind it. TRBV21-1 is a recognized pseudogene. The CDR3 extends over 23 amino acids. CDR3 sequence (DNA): TGTGCCAGCAGCACCCTGCCCGCGTCCCCCCGTGGACAGGGCCCATCTGGGGCCAACGTCCTGACTTTC. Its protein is CASSTLPASPRGQGPSGANVLTF.

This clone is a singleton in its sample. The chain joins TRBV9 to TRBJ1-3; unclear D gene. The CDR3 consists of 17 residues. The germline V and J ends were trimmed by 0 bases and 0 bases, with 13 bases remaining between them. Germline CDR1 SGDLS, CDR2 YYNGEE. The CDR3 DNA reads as TGTGCCAGCAGCGTAGCCGTGGCCCAGAGCTCTGGAAACACCATATATTTT. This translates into CASSVAVAQSSGNTIYF. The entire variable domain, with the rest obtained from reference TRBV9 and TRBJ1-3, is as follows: DSGVTQTPKHLITATGQRVTLRCSPRSGDLSVYWYQQSLDQGLQFLIQYYNGEERAKGNILERFSAQQFPDLHSELNLSSLELGDSALYFCASSVAVAQSSGNTIYFGEGSWLTVV.

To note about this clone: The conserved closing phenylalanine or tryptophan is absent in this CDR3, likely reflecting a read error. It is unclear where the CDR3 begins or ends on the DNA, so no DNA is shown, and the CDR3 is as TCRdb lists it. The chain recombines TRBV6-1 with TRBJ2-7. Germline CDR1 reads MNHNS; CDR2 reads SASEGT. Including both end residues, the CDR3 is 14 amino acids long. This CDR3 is CASSEARAPYEQGL.

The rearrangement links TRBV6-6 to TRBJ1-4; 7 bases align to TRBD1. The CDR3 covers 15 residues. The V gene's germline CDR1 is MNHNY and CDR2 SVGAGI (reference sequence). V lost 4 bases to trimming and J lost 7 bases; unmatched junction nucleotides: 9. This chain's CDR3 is CASSSNRGLGEKLFF. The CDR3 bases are TGTGCCAGCAGTTCTAACAGGGGTTTGGGTGAAAAACTGTTTTTT.

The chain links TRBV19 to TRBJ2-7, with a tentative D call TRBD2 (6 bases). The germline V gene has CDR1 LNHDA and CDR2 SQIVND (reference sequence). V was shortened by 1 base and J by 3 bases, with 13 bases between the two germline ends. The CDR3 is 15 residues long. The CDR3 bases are TGTGCCAGTAGTATAGCGGCTAGCGATTACTACGAGCAGTACTTC. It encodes CASSIAASDYYEQYF.

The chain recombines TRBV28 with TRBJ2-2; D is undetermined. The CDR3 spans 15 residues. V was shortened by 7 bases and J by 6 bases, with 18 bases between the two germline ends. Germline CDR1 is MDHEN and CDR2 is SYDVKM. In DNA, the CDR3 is TGTGCCAGCATTTCGCTAACTCTCGGCGCCGGGGAGCTGTTTTTT. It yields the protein CASISLTLGAGELFF.

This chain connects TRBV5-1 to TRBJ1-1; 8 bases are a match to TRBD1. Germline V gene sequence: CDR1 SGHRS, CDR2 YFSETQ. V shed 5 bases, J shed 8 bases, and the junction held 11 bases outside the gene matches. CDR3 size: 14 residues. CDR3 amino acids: CASRAGQGKFEAFF. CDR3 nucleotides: TGCGCCAGCAGGGCCGGACAGGGAAAGTTCGAAGCTTTCTTT.

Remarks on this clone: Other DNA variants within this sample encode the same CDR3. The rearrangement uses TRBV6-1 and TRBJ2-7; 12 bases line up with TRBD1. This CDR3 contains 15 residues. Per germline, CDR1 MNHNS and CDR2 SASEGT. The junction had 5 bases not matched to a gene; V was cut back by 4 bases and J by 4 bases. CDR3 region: CASSAPGQGAYEQYF. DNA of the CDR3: TGTGCCAGCAGTGCACCGGGACAGGGGGCATACGAGCAGTACTTC.

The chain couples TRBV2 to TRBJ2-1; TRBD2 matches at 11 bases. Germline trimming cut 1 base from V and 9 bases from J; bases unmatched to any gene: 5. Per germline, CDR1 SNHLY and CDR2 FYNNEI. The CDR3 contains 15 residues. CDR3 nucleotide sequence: TGTGCCAGCAGTGAAGTACTAGCGGGAGTTAGTGAGCAGTTCTTC. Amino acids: CASSEVLAGVSEQFF. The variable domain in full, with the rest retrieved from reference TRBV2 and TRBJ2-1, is EPEVTQTPSHQVTQMGQEVILRCVPISNHLYFYWYRQILGQKVEFLVSFYNNEISEKSEIFDDQFSVERPDGSNFTLKIRSTKLEDSAMYFCASSEVLAGVSEQFFGPGTRLTVL.

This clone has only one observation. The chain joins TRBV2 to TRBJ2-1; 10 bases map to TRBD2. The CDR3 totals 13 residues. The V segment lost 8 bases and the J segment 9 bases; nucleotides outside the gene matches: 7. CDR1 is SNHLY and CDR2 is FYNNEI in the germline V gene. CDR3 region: CASGLAALAEQFF. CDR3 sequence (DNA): TGTGCCAGCGGACTAGCGGCCCTCGCTGAGCAGTTCTTC.

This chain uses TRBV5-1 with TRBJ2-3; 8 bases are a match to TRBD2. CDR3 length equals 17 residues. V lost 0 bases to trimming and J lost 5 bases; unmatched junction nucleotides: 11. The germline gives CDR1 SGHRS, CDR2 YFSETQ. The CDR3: CASSLEAGRAVGDTQYF. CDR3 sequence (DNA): TGCGCCAGCAGCTTGGAGGCCGGGAGGGCCGTCGGAGATACGCAGTATTTT.

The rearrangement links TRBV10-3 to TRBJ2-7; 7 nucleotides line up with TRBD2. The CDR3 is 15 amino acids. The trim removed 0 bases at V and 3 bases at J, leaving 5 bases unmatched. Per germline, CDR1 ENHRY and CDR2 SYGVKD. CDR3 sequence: CAISESVGGVYEQYF. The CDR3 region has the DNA TGTGCCATCAGTGAGTCGGTGGGAGGGGTCTACGAGCAGTACTTC.

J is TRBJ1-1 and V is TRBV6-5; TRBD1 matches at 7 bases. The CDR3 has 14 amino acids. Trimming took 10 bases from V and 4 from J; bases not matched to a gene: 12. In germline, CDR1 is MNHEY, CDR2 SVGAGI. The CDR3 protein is CATKLATGSTEAFF. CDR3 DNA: TGTGCCACCAAACTCGCGACAGGGAGCACTGAAGCTTTCTTT.

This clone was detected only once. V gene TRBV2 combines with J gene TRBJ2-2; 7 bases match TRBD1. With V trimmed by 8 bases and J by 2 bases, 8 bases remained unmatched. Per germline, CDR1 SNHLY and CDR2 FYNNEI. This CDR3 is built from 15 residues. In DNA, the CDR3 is TGTGCCAGCGAATTGGACAGGACTAACACCGGGGAGCTGTTTTTT. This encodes CASELDRTNTGELFF. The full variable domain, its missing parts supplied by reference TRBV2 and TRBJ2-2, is EPEVTQTPSHQVTQMGQEVILRCVPISNHLYFYWYRQILGQKVEFLVSFYNNEISEKSEIFDDQFSVERPDGSNFTLKIRSTKLEDSAMYFCASELDRTNTGELFFGEGSRLTVL.

This CDR3 is CASSALDQPQHF. The CDR3, as DNA: TGTGCCAGCAGTGCGCTAGATCAGCCCCAGCATTTT. This rearrangement joins TRBV6-1 to TRBJ1-5; the D is unclear. The CDR3 has 12 residues. V lost 4 bases to trimming and J lost 5 bases, with 6 bases between them. CDR1 MNHNS and CDR2 SASEGT come from the germline V gene.

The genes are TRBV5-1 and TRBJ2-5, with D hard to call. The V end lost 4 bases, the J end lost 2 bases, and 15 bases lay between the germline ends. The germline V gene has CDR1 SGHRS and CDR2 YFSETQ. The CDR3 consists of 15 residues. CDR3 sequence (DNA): TGCGCCAGCAGCCCCGTCGGTTATGGTCAAGAGACCCAGTACTTC. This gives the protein CASSPVGYGQETQYF.

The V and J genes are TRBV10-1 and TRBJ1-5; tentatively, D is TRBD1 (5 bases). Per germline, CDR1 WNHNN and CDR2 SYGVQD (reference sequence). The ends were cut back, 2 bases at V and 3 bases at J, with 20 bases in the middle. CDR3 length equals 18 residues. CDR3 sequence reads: CASSERTPTWGLNQPQHF. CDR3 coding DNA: TGCGCCAGCAGTGAGCGGACACCTACCTGGGGCCTCAATCAGCCCCAGCATTTT.

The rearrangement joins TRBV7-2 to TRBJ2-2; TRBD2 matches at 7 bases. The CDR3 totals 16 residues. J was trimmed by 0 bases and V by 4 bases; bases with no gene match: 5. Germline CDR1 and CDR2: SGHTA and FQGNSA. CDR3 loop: CASSSTSAPNTGELFF. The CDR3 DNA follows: TGTGCCAGCAGCTCAACTAGCGCCCCGAACACCGGGGAGCTGTTTTTT.